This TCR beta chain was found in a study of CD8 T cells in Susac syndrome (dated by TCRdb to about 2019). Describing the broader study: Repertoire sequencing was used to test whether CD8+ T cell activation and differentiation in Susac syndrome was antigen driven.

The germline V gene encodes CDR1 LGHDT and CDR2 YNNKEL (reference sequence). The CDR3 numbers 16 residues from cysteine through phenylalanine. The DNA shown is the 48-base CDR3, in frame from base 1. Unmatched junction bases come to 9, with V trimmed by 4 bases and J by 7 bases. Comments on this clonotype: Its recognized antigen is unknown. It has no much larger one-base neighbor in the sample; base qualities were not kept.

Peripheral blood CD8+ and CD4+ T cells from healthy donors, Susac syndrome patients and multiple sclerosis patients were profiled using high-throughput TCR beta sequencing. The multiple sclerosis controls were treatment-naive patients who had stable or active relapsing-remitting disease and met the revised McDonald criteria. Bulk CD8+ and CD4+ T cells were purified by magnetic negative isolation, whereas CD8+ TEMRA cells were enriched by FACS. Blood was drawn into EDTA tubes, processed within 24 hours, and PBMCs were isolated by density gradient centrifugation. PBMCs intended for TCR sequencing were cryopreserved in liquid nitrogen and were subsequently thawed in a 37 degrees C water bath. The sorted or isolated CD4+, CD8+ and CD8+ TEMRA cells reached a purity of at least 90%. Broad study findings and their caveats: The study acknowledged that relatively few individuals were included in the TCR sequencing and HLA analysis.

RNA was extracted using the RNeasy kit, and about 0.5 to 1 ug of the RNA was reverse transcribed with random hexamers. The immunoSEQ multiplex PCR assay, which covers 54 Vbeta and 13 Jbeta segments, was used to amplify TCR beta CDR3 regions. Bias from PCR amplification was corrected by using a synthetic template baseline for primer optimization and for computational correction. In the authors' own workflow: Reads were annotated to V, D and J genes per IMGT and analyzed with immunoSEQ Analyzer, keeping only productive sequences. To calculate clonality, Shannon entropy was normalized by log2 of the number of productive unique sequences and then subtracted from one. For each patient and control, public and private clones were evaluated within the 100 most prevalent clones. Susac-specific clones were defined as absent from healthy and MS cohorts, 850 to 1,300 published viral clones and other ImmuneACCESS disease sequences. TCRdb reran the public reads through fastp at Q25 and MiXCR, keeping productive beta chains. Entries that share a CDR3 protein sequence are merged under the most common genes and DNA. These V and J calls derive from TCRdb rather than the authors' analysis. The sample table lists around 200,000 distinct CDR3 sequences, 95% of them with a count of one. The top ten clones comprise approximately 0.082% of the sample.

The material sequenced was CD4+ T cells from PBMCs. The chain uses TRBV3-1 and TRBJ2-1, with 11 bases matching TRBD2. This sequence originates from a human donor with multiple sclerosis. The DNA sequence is TGTGCCAGCAGCCGATTACTAGCGGGGGTGAGGAATGAGCAGTTCTTC. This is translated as CASSRLLAGVRNEQFF.